These 9 T cell receptor beta chains originate from one sample sequenced in a study of cytomegalovirus exposure and HLA in healthy donors. Vbeta (60) and Jbeta (13) primers were used in the PCR. Clones were read by immunoSEQ multiplex PCR, and TCRdb kept only the in-frame ones, dropping some. The table shows more than 200,000 clones, with almost 80% occurring only once. The specimen sequenced was PBMCs. The receptors were sampled from a male donor in good health and CMV-seronegative.

This clone was seen more than once but under ten times. The chain combines TRBV4-3 with TRBJ1-5; 7 bases align to TRBD1. The CDR3 is 15 residues long. The germline gives CDR1 LGHNA, CDR2 YSLEER. V shed 2 bases, J shed 6 bases, and the junction held 7 bases outside the gene matches. The CDR3 DNA reads as TGCGCCAGCAGCCAACTCACAGGGGCTGCTCAGCCCCAGCATTTT. Amino acids: CASSQLTGAAQPQHF.

This rearrangement joins TRBV4-2 to TRBJ2-1; D is undetermined. The V end was cut by 0 bases, the J end by 2 bases, with 11 bases between. Per germline, CDR1 LGHNA and CDR2 YNFKEQ. The CDR3 is 16 residues long. CDR3 sequence reads: CASSQDRPSAYNEQFF. DNA for the CDR3: TGTGCCAGCAGCCAAGATCGGCCTAGTGCCTACAATGAGCAGTTCTTC.

In nucleotides, the CDR3 is TGTGCCAGCAGTTTAGCGGACAGGGGTGGAAACTATGGCTACACCTTC. Amino acid sequence: CASSLADRGGNYGYTF. V usage is TRBV28 and J usage is TRBJ1-2; 9 bases agree with TRBD1. CDR3 length equals 16 residues. Trimming at V came to 2 bases and at J to 2 bases, leaving 6 bases not matched to a gene. The germline V gene encodes CDR1 MDHEN and CDR2 SYDVKM.

This clone was counted between two and nine times. The genes are TRBV16 and TRBJ1-2, with 10 bases identical to TRBD1. The length of the CDR3 is 13 residues. The trim removed 4 bases at V and 8 bases at J, leaving 4 bases unmatched. Germline V CDR1 and CDR2: KGHSY, FQNENV. In nucleotides, the CDR3 is TGTGCCAGCAGCCCCGGGACAGGGGTAGGCTACACCTTC. Translation gives CASSPGTGVGYTF.

The rearrangement uses TRBV9 and TRBJ2-7, with 7 bases fitting TRBD1. Germline assignment: CDR1 SGDLS and CDR2 YYNGEE. This CDR3 is 17 amino acids long. V gave up 0 bases and J gave up 0 bases; unmatched junction bases: 9. The chain's CDR3 is CASSVGLTGAYSYEQYF. The CDR3 DNA reads as TGTGCCAGCAGCGTAGGTCTCACAGGGGCCTACTCCTACGAGCAGTACTTC.

The J gene is TRBJ2-7, the V gene TRBV28, with 9 bases fitting TRBD1. The germline V gene has CDR1 MDHEN and CDR2 SYDVKM. The CDR3 is 14 residues long. V gave up 6 bases and J gave up 3 bases; unmatched junction bases: 6. The CDR3 coding sequence is TGTGCCAGCAGCCGGACAGGGGATCTCTACGAGCAGTACTTC. Amino acids: CASSRTGDLYEQYF.

This clone was counted once. This sequence joins TRBV4-3 and TRBJ1-2, with a tentative D call TRBD1 (6 bases). Germline values: CDR1 LGHNA, CDR2 YSLEER. The CDR3 extends over 14 amino acids. The ends were cut back, 1 base at V and 8 bases at J, with 14 bases in the middle. The CDR3 reads CASSQVGAGEGYTF. The DNA for the CDR3 is TGCGCCAGCAGCCAAGTCGGGGCAGGGGAAGGCTACACCTTC.

This clone appeared once. The rearrangement joins TRBV10-3 to TRBJ2-5; 7 bases match TRBD2. The DNA end favors TRBJ2-7, so the J call may be wrong. The CDR3 is 14 residues long. CDR1 and CDR2 from the germline V gene are ENHRY and SYGVKD. The CDR3 loop is CAISESRDYYEQYF. The CDR3 DNA reads as TGTGCCATCAGTGAGTCAAGGGACTACTACGAGCAGTACTTC.

This sequence joins TRBV23-1 and TRBJ1-6; a possible D gene is TRBD1 (6 bases). TRBV23-1 counts as an open reading frame of uncertain function. The V end lost 0 bases, the J end lost 9 bases, and 12 bases lay between the germline ends. This CDR3 has 15 amino acids. The CDR3, as DNA: TGCGCCAGCAGTCAATCAGGGGGGAGGGGTTCACCCCTCCACTTT. Translated, it gives CASSQSGGRGSPLHF.